The T cell receptor (beta chain) described here comes from a study of T cell responses to AZD1222 COVID-19 vaccine. Across the study: Second-dose schedules of about 4 or about 12 weeks were combined.

Worth noting for this clone: The target antigen is unknown.

Regarding the study as a whole: Two AZD1222 administrations were followed by greater Spike-specific TCR breadth and depth. Seropositivity was recorded at baseline in only 5 or 6 AZD1222 recipients. Repertoires were obtained only post-peak T cell response.

The V segment lost 0 bases and the J segment 9 bases; nucleotides outside the gene matches: 13. Germline CDR1 reads GTSNPN; CDR2 reads SVGIG (reference sequence). The CDR3 runs 18 residues. Data came from immunoSEQ multiplex PCR; TCRdb stores just in-frame clones and leaves some out. The sample holds under 150,000 clones; about 87% are singletons and the top ten take 5.5%. The sequence was obtained from an adult in good health. The chain joins TRBV30 to TRBJ1-6, with 11 bases matching TRBD1. The material sequenced was peripheral blood, taken on day 0 of AZD1222 vaccination. The CDR3 reads CAWSVLRPGTGGGSPLHF. The CDR3 DNA reads as TGTGCCTGGAGTGTCCTCCGTCCCGGGACAGGGGGAGGTTCACCCCTCCACTTT.